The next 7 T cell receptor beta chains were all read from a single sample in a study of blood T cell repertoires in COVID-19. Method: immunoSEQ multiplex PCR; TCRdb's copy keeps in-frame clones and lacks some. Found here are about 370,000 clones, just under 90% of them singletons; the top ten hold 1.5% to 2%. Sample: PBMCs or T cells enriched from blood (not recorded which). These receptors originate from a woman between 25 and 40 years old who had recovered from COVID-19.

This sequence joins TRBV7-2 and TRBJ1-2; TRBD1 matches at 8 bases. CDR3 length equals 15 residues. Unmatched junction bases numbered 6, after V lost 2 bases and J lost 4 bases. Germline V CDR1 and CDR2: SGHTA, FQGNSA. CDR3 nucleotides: TGTGCCAGCAGCTTATCCGGGACAGGAAGCTATGGCTACACCTTC. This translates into CASSLSGTGSYGYTF.

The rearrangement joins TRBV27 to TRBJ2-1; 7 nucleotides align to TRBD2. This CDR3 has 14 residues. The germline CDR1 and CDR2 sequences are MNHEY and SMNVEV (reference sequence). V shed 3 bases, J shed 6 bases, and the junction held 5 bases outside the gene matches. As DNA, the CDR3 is TGTGCCAGCAGTTTGAAGCGGGACGGCAATGAGCAGTTCTTC. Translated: CASSLKRDGNEQFF.

The CDR3 DNA reads as TGTGCCAGCTCACCTGCGGGACAGGGCTTTGGCTACACCTTC. It yields the protein CASSPAGQGFGYTF. The chain recombines TRBV18 with TRBJ1-2; 9 bases map to TRBD1. J lost 7 bases, V lost 3 bases, and 6 bases had no gene match. The CDR3 contains 14 residues. Looked up from germline, CDR1 is KGHSH and CDR2 is LQKENI.

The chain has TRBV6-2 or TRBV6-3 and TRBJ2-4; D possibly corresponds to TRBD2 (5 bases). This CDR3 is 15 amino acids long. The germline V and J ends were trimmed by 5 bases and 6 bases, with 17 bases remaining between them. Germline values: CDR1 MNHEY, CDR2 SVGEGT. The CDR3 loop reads CASSLRRAAVNIQYF. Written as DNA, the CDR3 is TGTGCCAGCAGTCTTAGGCGGGCCGCCGTAAACATTCAGTACTTC.

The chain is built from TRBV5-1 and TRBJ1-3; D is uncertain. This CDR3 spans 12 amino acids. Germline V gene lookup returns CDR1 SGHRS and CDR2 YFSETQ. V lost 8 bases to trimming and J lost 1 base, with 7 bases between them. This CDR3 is CAREFSGNTIYF. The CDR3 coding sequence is TGCGCCAGAGAGTTTTCTGGAAACACCATATATTTT.

The DNA of the CDR3 is TGTGCCAGCAGCTTAGTTGAAGCAAACACCATATATTTT. It translates to CASSLVEANTIYF. The rearrangement links TRBV7-9 to TRBJ1-3; D is unclear. Trimming shortened V by 1 base and J by 6 bases, and 7 bases separated the two germline ends. Per the germline V gene, CDR1 is SEHNR and CDR2 is FQNEAQ (reference sequence). The CDR3 consists of 13 residues.

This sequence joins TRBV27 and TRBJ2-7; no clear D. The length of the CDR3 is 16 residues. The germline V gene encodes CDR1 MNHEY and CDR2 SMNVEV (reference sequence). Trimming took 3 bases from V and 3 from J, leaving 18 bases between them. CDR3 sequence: CASSFTFGDSYYEQYF. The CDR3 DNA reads TGTGCCAGCAGTTTCACCTTCGGAGACTCATACTACGAGCAGTACTTC.